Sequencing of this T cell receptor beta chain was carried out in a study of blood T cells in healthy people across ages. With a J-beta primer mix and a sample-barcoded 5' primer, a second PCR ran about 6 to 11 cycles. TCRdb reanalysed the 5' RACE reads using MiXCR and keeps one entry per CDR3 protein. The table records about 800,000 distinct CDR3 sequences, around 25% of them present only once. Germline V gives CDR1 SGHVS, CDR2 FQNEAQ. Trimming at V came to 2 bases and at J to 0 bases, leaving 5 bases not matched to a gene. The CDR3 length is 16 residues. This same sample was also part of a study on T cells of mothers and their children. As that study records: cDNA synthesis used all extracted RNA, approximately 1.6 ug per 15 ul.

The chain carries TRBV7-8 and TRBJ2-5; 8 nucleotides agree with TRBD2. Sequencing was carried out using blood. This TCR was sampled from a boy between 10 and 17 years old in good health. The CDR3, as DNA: TGTGCCAGCAGCTTAAATACGGGGGGGTACCAAGAGACCCAGTACTTC. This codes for CASSLNTGGYQETQYF.